Each of the 20 T cell receptor beta chains below was sequenced from the same sample in a study of early T cells in non-severe SARS-CoV-2 infection. In TCRdb, the 5' RACE reads were re-called with MiXCR into one record per CDR3 protein. The repertoire holds around 67,000 distinct CDR3 sequences, with roughly an eighth as singletons. The sequenced sample consisted of whole blood. Every receptor here comes from an adult who was a healthcare worker with PCR-confirmed SARS-CoV-2 infection or an uninfected control (not recorded which).

The V and J genes are TRBV6-2 or TRBV6-3 and TRBJ2-3; D unresolved. Trimming left V 2 bases short and J 0 bases short, with 6 bases between. The germline CDR1 and CDR2 sequences are MNHEY and SVGEGT. The CDR3 loop spans 14 amino acids. The CDR3 DNA reads as TGTGCCAGCAGTTACGGAGCTAGCACAGATACGCAGTATTTT. Translated, it gives CASSYGASTDTQYF.

The chain uses TRBV12-3 or TRBV12-4 and TRBJ2-3; D call uncertain. V was clipped by 3 bases and J by 6 bases, with 7 bases between them. This CDR3 comprises 12 residues. CDR3 sequence: CASSFVVDTQYF. The CDR3 DNA follows: TGTGCCAGCAGTTTCGTAGTGGATACGCAGTATTTT.

This clonotype was seen repeatedly, ten times or more. The chain uses TRBV6-1 and TRBJ2-2; 7 nucleotides match TRBD1. The CDR3 is made up of 15 amino acids. Germline CDR1 MNHNS, CDR2 SASEGT. Germline trimming cut 8 bases from V and 0 bases from J; bases unmatched to any gene: 6. CDR3 in amino acids: CASCGGTANTGELFF. CDR3 sequence (DNA): TGTGCCAGCTGCGGTGGGACAGCGAACACCGGGGAGCTGTTTTTT.

This clonotype has a count of ten or more. This chain connects TRBV12-3 or TRBV12-4 to TRBJ1-4; D uncertain. The CDR3 runs to 15 residues. Trimming shortened V by 5 bases and J by 7 bases, and 17 bases separated the two germline ends. The CDR3 protein is CASSLKAWGAEKLFF. DNA for the CDR3: TGTGCCAGCAGTCTAAAGGCTTGGGGTGCTGAAAAACTGTTTTTT.

About this clonotype: This may arise from a read error, as a much more abundant clone is one base away. The rearrangement joins TRBV7-8 to TRBJ2-5; D is possibly TRBD1 (6 bases). V was cut by 7 bases and J by 4 bases, with 13 bases left in between. This CDR3 comprises 13 residues. Germline CDR1 SGHVS, CDR2 FQNEAQ. CDR3 in DNA: TGTGCCAGCACCCGAGACAGGAGAGAGACCCAGTACTTC. It translates to CASTRDRRETQYF.

This clonotype occurred many times. This chain joins TRBV15 and TRBJ2-7; possibly TRBD1 for D (5 bases). Germline V lookup: CDR1 LNHNV, CDR2 YYDKDF (reference sequence). V dropped 1 base and J dropped 3 bases, with 10 bases sitting between them. The CDR3 spans 14 residues. The CDR3 sequence: CATSRARGNYEQYF. The CDR3 coding sequence is TGTGCCACCAGCAGAGCAAGGGGCAACTACGAGCAGTACTTC. Looking up the rest from reference TRBV15 and TRBJ2-7 gives the full variable domain: DAMVIQNPRYQVTQFGKPVTLSCSQTLNHNVMYWYQQKSSQAPKLLFHYYDKDFNNEADTPDNFQSRRPNTSFCFLDIRSPGLGDTAMYLCATSRARGNYEQYFGPGTRLTVT.

Comments on this clonotype: Being one base from a much bigger clone, this may be a read error. The rearrangement links TRBV6-2 or TRBV6-3 to TRBJ2-2; 8 positions agree with TRBD2. This CDR3 region has 16 residues. Germline V gene data show CDR1 as MNHEY and CDR2 as SVGEGT. Unmatched junction bases numbered 7, after V lost 2 bases and J lost 5 bases. This chain's CDR3 is CASSYRGLVQTGELFF. The CDR3 DNA reads as TGTGCCAGCAGTTACCGGGGACTAGTGCAAACCGGGGAGCTGTTTTTT.

This clonotype was detected many times. The chain joins TRBV12-3 or TRBV12-4 to TRBJ2-1; D unresolved. The CDR3 is 12 amino acids. Trimming removed 6 bases at V and 6 bases at J, with 9 bases between. The CDR3 nucleotides are TGTGCCAGCAGCTTACTGTTCAATGAGCAGTTCTTC. This translates into CASSLLFNEQFF.

This clonotype was detected ten times or more. The J gene is TRBJ2-7, the V gene TRBV7-2; weak D call: TRBD2 (5 bases). Germline V gene lookup returns CDR1 SGHTA and CDR2 FQGNSA. The CDR3 contains 13 residues. The V and J ends lost 5 bases and 5 bases respectively, with 13 bases between them. CDR3 in amino acids: CASSTSEGDEQYF. DNA of the CDR3: TGTGCCAGCAGCACCTCAGAGGGTGACGAGCAGTACTTC.

In this sample, this clonotype turned up many times. V and J are TRBV19 and TRBJ2-2, with 9 bases fitting TRBD1. The CDR3 covers 14 residues. The V and J ends lost 9 bases and 4 bases, in that order; junction bases with no gene match: 6. Germline V gene data show CDR1 as LNHDA and CDR2 as SQIVND (reference sequence). In nucleotides, the CDR3 is TGTGCCAGCTCGGGGACAGGGTCCACCGGGGAGCTGTTTTTT. Protein sequence: CASSGTGSTGELFF.

CDR3 in amino acids: CASSLMQGSNYGYTF. As DNA, the CDR3 is TGTGCCAGCAGCTTAATGCAGGGGTCGAACTATGGCTACACCTTC. The V gene is TRBV7-2, the J gene TRBJ1-2; TRBD1 is a possible D gene (6 bases). Germline CDR1 is SGHTA and CDR2 is FQGNSA. V was pared by 2 bases and J by 2 bases, with 12 bases between. This CDR3 is 15 amino acids long.

This clonotype has a count of ten or more. CDR3 nucleotides: TGTGCCAGCCAGAAAACCTTGGGCAATCAGCCCCAGCATTTT. Protein product: CASQKTLGNQPQHF. This chain joins TRBV2 and TRBJ1-5; the D is unclear. The CDR3 loop spans 14 amino acids. The V gene's germline CDR1 is SNHLY and CDR2 FYNNEI. The V and J ends lost 8 bases and 2 bases respectively, with 13 bases between them.

This clonotype was seen many times. The chain combines TRBV28 with TRBJ1-2, with D possibly TRBD1 on 6 matching bases. Trimming cost V 5 bases and J 7 bases, with 14 bases left between them. The CDR3 loop spans 13 amino acids. In germline, CDR1 is MDHEN, CDR2 SYDVKM. CDR3 sequence: CASSPRTDFGYTF. The DNA of the CDR3 is TGTGCCAGCAGTCCCCGGACAGACTTTGGCTACACCTTC.

This clonotype was seen at least ten times. The chain employs TRBV27 and TRBJ2-1; no firm D call. Germline V gene data show CDR1 as MNHEY and CDR2 as SMNVEV (reference sequence). This CDR3 spans 15 amino acids. V was trimmed by 3 bases and J by 5 bases, leaving 14 bases between them. This chain's CDR3 is CASSFHPGPDNEQFF. CDR3 coding DNA: TGTGCCAGCAGTTTTCACCCGGGCCCTGACAATGAGCAGTTCTTC.

The table lists this clonotype with many counts. V gene TRBV30 combines with J gene TRBJ2-1; 8 positions match TRBD2. The V gene's germline CDR1 is GTSNPN and CDR2 SVGIG (reference sequence). This CDR3 spans 12 amino acids. The trim removed 5 bases at V and 7 bases at J, leaving 4 bases unmatched. This chain's CDR3 is CAWGSSGNEQFF. In DNA form, the CDR3 reads TGTGCCTGGGGGTCTAGCGGGAATGAGCAGTTCTTC. The whole variable domain, remainder taken from reference TRBV30 and TRBJ2-1, is SQTIHQWPATLVQPVGSPLSLECTVEGTSNPNLYWYRQAAGRGLQLLFYSVGIGQISSEVPQNLSASRPQDRQFILSSKKLLLSDSGFYLCAWGSSGNEQFFGPGTRLTVL.

The V gene is TRBV7-2, the J gene TRBJ2-7; D gene ambiguous. The CDR3 consists of 12 residues. CDR1 is SGHTA and CDR2 is FQGNSA in the germline V gene. With 3 bases removed from V and 0 bases from J, the gap between germline ends came to 3 bases. This CDR3 is CASSFLSYEQYF. The CDR3 DNA is TGTGCCAGCAGCTTCCTCTCCTACGAGCAGTACTTC.

V gene TRBV29-1 combines with J gene TRBJ2-1; 10 bases align to TRBD1. V shed 5 bases and J 10 bases; nucleotides not matched to a gene: 8. Germline loops: CDR1 SQVTM, CDR2 ANQGSEA. The CDR3 length is 13 residues. The CDR3 is CSVQGTGVREQFF. The DNA for the CDR3 is TGCAGCGTTCAGGGGACAGGGGTCCGGGAGCAGTTCTTC.

This clonotype was seen at least ten times. The chain employs TRBV20-1 and TRBJ1-1; D gene unclear. CDR1 is DFQATT, CDR2 SNEGSKA, per germline (reference sequence). This CDR3 is 13 amino acids long. With 6 bases removed from V and 0 bases from J, the gap between germline ends came to 11 bases. CDR3 sequence: CSAAEGVNTEAFF. CDR3 DNA sequence: TGCAGTGCCGCTGAGGGTGTGAACACTGAAGCTTTCTTT.

This clonotype was counted many times. This sequence joins TRBV6-5 and TRBJ1-5, with TRBD1 matching over 10 bases. CDR1 is MNHEY and CDR2 is SVGAGI in the germline V gene. CDR3 length equals 15 residues. V lost 8 bases, J lost 1 base, and 5 bases stayed unmatched. CDR3 amino acids: CASARQGASNQPQHF. The CDR3 bases are TGTGCCAGCGCTCGACAGGGGGCGAGCAATCAGCCCCAGCATTTT.

This clonotype was seen a handful of times. A much bigger clone sits one base away, suggesting this may be a read error. This chain joins TRBV11-3 and TRBJ1-1; D unclear. Germline CDR1 is SGHNT and CDR2 is YENEEA. The CDR3 totals 13 residues. The chain's CDR3 is CVSSLLRNTEAFF. CDR3 sequence (DNA): TGTGTCAGCAGCTTACTCCGGAACACTGAAGCTTTCTTT.